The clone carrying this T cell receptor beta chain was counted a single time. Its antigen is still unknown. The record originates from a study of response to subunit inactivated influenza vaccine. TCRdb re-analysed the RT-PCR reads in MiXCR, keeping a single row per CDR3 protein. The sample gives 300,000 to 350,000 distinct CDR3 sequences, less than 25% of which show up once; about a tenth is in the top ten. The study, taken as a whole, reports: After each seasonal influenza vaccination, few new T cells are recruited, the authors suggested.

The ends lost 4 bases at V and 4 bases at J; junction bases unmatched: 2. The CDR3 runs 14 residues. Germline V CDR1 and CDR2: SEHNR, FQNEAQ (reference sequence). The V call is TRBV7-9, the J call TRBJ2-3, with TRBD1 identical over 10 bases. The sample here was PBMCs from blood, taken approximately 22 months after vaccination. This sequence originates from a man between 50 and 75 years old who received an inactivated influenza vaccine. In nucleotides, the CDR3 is TGTGCCAGCAGCTCGGACAGGGGGGCAGATACGCAGTATTTT. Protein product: CASSSDRGADTQYF.